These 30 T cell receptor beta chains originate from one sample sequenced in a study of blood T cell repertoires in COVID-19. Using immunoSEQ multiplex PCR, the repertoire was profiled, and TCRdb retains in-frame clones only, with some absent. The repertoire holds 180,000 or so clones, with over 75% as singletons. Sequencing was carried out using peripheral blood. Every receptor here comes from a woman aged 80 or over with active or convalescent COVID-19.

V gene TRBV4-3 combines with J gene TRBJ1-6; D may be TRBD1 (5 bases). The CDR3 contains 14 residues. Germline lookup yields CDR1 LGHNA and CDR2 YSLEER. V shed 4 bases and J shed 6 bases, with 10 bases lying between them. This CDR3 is CASSPQGRNSPLHF. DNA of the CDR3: TGCGCCAGCAGCCCCCAGGGTCGTAATTCACCCCTCCACTTT.

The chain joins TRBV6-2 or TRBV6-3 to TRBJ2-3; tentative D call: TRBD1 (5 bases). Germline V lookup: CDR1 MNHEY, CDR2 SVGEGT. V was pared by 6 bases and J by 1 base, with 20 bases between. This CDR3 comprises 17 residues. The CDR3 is CASSITPDRIGTDTQYF. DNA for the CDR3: TGTGCCAGCAGCATCACCCCCGACAGAATCGGCACAGATACGCAGTATTTT.

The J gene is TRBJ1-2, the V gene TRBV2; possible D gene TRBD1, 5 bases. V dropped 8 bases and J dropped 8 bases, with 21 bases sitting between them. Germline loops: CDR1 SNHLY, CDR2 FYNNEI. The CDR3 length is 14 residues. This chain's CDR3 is CASCALGRGWGYTF. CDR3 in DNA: TGTGCCAGCTGCGCGCTCGGAAGGGGATGGGGCTACACCTTC.

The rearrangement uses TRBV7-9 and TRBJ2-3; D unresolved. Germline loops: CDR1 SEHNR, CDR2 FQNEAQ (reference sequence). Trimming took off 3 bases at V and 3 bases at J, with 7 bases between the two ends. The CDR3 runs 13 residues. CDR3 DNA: TGTGCCAGCAGCTTCCTAGATACAGATACGCAGTATTTT. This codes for CASSFLDTDTQYF.

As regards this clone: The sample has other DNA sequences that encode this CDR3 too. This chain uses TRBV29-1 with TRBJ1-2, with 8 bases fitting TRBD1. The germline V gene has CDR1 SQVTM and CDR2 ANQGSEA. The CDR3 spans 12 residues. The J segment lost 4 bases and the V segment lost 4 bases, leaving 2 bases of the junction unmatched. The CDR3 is CSVAGTGYGYTF. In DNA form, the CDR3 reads TGCAGCGTTGCCGGGACAGGCTATGGCTACACCTTC.

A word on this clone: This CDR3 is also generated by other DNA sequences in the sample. The CDR3, as DNA: TGTGCCAGCAGTGGCGGGACAGGGGGGGAGCAGTACTTC. Translated: CASSGGTGGEQYF. The chain couples TRBV2 to TRBJ2-7; 11 bases map to TRBD1. CDR1 is SNHLY and CDR2 is FYNNEI in the germline V gene. With 4 bases clipped from V and 7 bases from J, the junction kept 3 bases outside the gene matches. This CDR3 contains 13 residues. Variable domain in full (rest from reference TRBV2 and TRBJ2-7): EPEVTQTPSHQVTQMGQEVILRCVPISNHLYFYWYRQILGQKVEFLVSFYNNEISEKSEIFDDQFSVERPDGSNFTLKIRSTKLEDSAMYFCASSGGTGGEQYFGPGTRLTVT.

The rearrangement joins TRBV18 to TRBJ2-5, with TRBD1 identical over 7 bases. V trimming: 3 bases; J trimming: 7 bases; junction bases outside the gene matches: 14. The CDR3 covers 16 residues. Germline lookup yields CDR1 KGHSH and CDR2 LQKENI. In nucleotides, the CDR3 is TGTGCCAGCTCACCCAGGATGAAAAAGTCAGGGGGGACCCAGTACTTC. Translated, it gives CASSPRMKKSGGTQYF. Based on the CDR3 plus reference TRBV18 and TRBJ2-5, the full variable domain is NAGVMQNPRHLVRRRGQEARLRCSPMKGHSHVYWYRQLPEEGLKFMVYLQKENIIDESGMPKERFSAEFPKEGPSILRIQQVVRGDSAAYFCASSPRMKKSGGTQYFGPGTRLLVL.

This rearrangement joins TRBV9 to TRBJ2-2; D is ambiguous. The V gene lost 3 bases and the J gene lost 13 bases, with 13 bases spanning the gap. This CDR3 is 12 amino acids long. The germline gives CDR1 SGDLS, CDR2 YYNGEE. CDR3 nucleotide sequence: TGTGCCAGCAGCGCTGTCGTTGGTAGGCTGTTTTTT. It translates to CASSAVVGRLFF.

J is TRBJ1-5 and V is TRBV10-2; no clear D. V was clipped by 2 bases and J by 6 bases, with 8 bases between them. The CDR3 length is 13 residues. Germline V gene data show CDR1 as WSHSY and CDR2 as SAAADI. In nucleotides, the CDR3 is TGCGCCAGCAGTGAGGAGGGCGGTCAGCCCCAGCATTTT. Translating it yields CASSEEGGQPQHF.

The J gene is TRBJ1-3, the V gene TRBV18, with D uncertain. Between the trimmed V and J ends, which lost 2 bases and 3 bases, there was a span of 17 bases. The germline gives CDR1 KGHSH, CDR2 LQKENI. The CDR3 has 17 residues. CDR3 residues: CASSPTFSTGIGNTIYF. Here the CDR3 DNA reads TGTGCCAGCTCACCAACCTTCTCAACGGGTATTGGAAACACCATATATTTT.

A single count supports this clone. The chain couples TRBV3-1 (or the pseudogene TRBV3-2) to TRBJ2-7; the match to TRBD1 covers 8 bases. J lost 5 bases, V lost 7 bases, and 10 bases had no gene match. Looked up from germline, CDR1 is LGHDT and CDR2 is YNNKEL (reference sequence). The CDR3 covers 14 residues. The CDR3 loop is CASTAQGDRDEQYF. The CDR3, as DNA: TGTGCCAGCACCGCACAGGGGGATCGGGACGAGCAGTACTTC.

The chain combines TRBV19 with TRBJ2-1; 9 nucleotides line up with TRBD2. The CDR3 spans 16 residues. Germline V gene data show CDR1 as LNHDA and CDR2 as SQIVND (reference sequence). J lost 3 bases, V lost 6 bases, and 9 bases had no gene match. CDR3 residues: CASRSSVAGDYNEQFF. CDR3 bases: TGTGCCAGTAGGTCGAGTGTAGCGGGGGACTACAATGAGCAGTTCTTC.

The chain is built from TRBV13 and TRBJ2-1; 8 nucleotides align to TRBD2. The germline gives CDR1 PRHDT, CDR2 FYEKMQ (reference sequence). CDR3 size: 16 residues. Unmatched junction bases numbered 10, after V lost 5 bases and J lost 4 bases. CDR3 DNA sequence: TGTGCCAGCAGCCCCCCCCGCAGCGGGGGTTACAATGAGCAGTTCTTC. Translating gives CASSPPRSGGYNEQFF. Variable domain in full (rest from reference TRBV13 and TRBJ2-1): AAGVIQSPRHLIKEKRETATLKCYPIPRHDTVYWYQQGPGQDPQFLISFYEKMQSDKGSIPDRFSAQQFSDYHSELNMSSLELGDSALYFCASSPPRSGGYNEQFFGPGTRLTVL.

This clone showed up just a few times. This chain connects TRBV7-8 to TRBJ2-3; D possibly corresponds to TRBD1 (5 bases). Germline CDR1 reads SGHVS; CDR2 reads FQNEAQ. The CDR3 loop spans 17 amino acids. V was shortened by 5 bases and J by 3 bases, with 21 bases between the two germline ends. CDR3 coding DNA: TGTGCCAGCAGCCCCCACACGGACATATTAAAGACAGATACGCAGTATTTT. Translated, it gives CASSPHTDILKTDTQYF.

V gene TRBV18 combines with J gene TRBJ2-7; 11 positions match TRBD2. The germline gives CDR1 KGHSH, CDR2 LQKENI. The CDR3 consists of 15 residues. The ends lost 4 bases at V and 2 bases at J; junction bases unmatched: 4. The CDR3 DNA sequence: TGTGCCAGCTCACGATTAGCGGGGGGGACCTACGAGCAGTACTTC. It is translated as CASSRLAGGTYEQYF.

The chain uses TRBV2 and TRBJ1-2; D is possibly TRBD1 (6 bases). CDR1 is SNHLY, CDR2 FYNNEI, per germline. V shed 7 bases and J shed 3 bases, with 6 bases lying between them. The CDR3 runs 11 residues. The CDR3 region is CASTGDYGYTF. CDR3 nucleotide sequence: TGTGCCAGCACAGGGGACTATGGCTACACCTTC.

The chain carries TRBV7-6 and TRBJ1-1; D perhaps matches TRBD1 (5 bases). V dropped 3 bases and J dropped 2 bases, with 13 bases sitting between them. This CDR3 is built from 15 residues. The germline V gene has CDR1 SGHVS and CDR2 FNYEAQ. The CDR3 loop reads CASSFLFTGNTEAFF. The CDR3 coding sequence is TGTGCCAGCAGCTTTCTATTTACAGGTAACACTGAAGCTTTCTTT.

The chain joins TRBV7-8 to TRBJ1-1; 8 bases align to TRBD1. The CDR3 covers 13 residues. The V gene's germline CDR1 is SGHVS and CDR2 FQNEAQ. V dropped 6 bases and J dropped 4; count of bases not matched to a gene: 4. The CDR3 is CASRETGGTEAFF. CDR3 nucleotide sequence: TGTGCCAGCAGGGAAACAGGGGGCACTGAAGCTTTCTTT.

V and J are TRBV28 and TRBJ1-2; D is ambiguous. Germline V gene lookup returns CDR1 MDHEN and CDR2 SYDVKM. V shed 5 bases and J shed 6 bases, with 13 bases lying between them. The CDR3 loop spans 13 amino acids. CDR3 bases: TGTGCCAGCAGTCTGGCGGGCGGTGATGGCTACACCTTC. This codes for CASSLAGGDGYTF.

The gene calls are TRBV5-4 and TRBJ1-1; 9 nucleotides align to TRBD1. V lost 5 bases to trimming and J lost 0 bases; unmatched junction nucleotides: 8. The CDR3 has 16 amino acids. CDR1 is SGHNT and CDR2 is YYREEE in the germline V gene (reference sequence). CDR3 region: CASSFPGQGLNTEAFF. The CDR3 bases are TGTGCCAGCAGTTTTCCGGGACAGGGACTGAACACTGAAGCTTTCTTT. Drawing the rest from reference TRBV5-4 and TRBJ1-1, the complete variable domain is ETGVTQSPTHLIKTRGQQVTLRCSSQSGHNTVSWYQQALGQGPQFIFQYYREEENGRGNFPPRFSGLQFPNYSSELNVNALELDDSALYLCASSFPGQGLNTEAFFGQGTRLTVV.

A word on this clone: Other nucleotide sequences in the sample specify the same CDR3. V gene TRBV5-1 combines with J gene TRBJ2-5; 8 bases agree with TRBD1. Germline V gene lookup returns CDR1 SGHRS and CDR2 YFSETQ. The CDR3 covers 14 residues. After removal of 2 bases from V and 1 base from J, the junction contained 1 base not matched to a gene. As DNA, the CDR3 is TGCGCCAGCAGCTTCGGACAGGGCCAAGAGACCCAGTACTTC. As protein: CASSFGQGQETQYF.

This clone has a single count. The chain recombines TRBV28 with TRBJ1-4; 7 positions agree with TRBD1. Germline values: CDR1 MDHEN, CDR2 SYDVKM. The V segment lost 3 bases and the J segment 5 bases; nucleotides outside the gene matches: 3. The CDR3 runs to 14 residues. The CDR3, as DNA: TGTGCCAGCAGTTTCAGCAGGGGGAATGAAAAACTGTTTTTT. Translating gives CASSFSRGNEKLFF. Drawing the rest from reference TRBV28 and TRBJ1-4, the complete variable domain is DVKVTQSSRYLVKRTGEKVFLECVQDMDHENMFWYRQDPGLGLRLIYFSYDVKMKEKGDIPEGYSVSREKKERFSLILESASTNQTSMYLCASSFSRGNEKLFFGSGTQLSVL.

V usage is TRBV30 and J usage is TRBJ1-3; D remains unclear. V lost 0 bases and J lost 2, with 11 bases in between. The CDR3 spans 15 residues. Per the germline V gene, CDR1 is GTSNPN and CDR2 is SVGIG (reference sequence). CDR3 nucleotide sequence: TGTGCCTGGAGTGTGCCGGAGTTGACTGGAAACACCATATATTTT. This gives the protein CAWSVPELTGNTIYF. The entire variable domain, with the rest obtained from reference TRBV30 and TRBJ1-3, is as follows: SQTIHQWPATLVQPVGSPLSLECTVEGTSNPNLYWYRQAAGRGLQLLFYSVGIGQISSEVPQNLSASRPQDRQFILSSKKLLLSDSGFYLCAWSVPELTGNTIYFGEGSWLTVV.

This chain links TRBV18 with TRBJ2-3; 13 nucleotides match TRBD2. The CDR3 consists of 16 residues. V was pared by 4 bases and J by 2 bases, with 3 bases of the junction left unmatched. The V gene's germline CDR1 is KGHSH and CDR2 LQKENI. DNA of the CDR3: TGTGCCAGCTCACTCGGACTAGCGGGGGTCACAGATACGCAGTATTTT. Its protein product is CASSLGLAGVTDTQYF.

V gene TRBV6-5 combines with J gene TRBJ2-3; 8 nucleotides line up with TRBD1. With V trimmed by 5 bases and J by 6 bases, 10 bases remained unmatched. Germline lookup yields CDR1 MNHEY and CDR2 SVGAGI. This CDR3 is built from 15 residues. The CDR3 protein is CASSMGQALVDTQYF. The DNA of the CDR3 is TGTGCCAGCAGTATGGGACAGGCCTTAGTGGATACGCAGTATTTT.

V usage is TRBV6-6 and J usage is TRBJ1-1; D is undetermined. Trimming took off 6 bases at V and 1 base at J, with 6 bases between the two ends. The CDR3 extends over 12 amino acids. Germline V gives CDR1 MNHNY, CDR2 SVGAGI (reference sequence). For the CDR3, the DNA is TGTGCCAGCAGGACACAGAACACTGAAGCTTTCTTT. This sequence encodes CASRTQNTEAFF.

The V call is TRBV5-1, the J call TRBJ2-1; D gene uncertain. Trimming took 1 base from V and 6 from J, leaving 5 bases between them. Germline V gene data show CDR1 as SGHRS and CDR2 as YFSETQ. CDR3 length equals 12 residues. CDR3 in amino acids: CASSLPGNEQFF. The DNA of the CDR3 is TGCGCCAGCAGCTTGCCCGGCAATGAGCAGTTCTTC.

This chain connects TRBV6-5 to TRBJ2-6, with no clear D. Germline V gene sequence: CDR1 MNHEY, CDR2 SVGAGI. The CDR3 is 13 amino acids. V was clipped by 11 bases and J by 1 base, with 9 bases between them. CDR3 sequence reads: CAAGRSGANVLTF. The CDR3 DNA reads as TGTGCCGCCGGCAGGTCTGGGGCCAACGTCCTGACTTTC.

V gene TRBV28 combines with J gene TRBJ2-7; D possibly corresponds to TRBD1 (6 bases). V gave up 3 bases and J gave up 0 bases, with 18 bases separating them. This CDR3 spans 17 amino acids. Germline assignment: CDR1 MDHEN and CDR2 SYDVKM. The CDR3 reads CASSLNRVSPNSYEQYF. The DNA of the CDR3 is TGTGCCAGCAGTTTGAACAGGGTGAGTCCGAACTCCTACGAGCAGTACTTC.

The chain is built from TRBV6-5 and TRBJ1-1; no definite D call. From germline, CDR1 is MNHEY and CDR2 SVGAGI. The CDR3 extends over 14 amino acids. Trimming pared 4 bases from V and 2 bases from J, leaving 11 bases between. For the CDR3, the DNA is TGTGCCAGCAGTTGGACGGACTTAAACACTGAAGCTTTCTTT. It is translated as CASSWTDLNTEAFF.